The rows below give T cell receptor beta chains drawn from one sample of a study of T cells in Graves' hyperthyroidism and ophthalmopathy. Via MiXCR, TCRdb re-called the multiplex PCR reads, giving one row per CDR3 protein. The table shows 700,000 to 950,000 distinct CDR3 sequences, with just over 35% occurring only once. The source material was blood. The source is a woman aged 40-49 years with Graves' hyperthyroidism. The CDR3 runs from the conserved cysteine through the conserved F or W.

J	V	length	CDR3
TRBJ1-4	TRBV3-1	14	CASQGQGFLEKLFF
TRBJ1-3	TRBV7-9	17	CASSQLRTGGSGNTIYF
TRBJ2-5	TRBV12-3/TRBV12-4	15	CASNTGGGRTETQYF
TRBJ2-7	TRBV4-3	14	CASSHLQGSYEQYF
TRBJ1-1	TRBV19	15	CASSILHSENTEAFF
TRBJ1-3	TRBV7-2	13	CASSLARGYTIYF
TRBJ2-5	TRBV7-9	15	CASSLDSGVQETQYF
TRBJ1-1	TRBV5-8	14	CASSLVSDNTEAFF
TRBJ1-2	TRBV10-2	13	CASSDAPYYGYTF
TRBJ1-6	TRBV5-1	13	CASSLEQNSPLHF
TRBJ2-7	TRBV24-1	13	CATSDGTSYEQYF
TRBJ1-5	TRBV7-9	14	CASSSGGSGQPQHF
TRBJ2-4	TRBV25-1	15	CARSSGGETKNIQYF
TRBJ2-3	TRBV19	14	CASSVRENTDTQYF
TRBJ2-5	TRBV7-2	16	CASSVSGVWAGETQYF
TRBJ2-6	TRBV7-2	15	CASSFGGAGANVLTF
TRBJ1-5	TRBV6-5	14	CASRFEGGGQPQHF
TRBJ1-2	TRBV15	14	CATSRSGPLGGYTF
TRBJ1-2	TRBV5-6	17	CASSSTLGDSLSYGYTF
TRBJ1-2	TRBV10-3	13	CAISRTGAYGYTF
TRBJ2-2	TRBV7-9	15	CASSIYSANTGELFF
TRBJ2-2	TRBV2	14	CASRSNPGTGELFF
TRBJ2-5	TRBV29-1	17	CSVEVPQWRQPQETQYF
TRBJ1-4	TRBV7-6	13	CASSLYSLEKLFF
TRBJ2-5	TRBV5-1	15	CASSEQGAGAETQYF
TRBJ2-7	TRBV7-9	16	CASSHELAASSYEQYF
TRBJ2-5	TRBV13	14	CAISSQGNQETQYF
TRBJ1-4	TRBV12-3/TRBV12-4	12	CASSPEGGELFF
TRBJ2-7	TRBV5-4	14	CASSLRGLRDEQYF
TRBJ1-1	TRBV12-3/TRBV12-4	13	CASSPPVDTEAFF
TRBJ1-5	TRBV9	15	CASSVGGRVNQPQHF
TRBJ2-7	TRBV12-3/TRBV12-4	12	CASSTTAPGQYF
TRBJ2-2	TRBV20-1	13	CRGSRDFTGELFF
TRBJ2-7	TRBV5-4	14	CASSRPREPYEQYF
TRBJ1-5	TRBV20-1	13	CSTVESYNQPQHF
TRBJ1-5	TRBV5-6	15	CASSREDRSNAPQHF
TRBJ1-1	TRBV29-1	12	CSVGLRGTEAFF
TRBJ2-2	TRBV10-3	17	CAIRTDRGRFDTGELFF
TRBJ2-5	TRBV7-9	15	CASTSQGAWQETQYF
TRBJ1-3	TRBV9	12	CASSFLGDTIYF
TRBJ1-4	TRBV9	12	CASSAPLGKLFF
TRBJ1-4	TRBV7-6	14	CASSLGAGKEKLFF
TRBJ1-5	TRBV12-3/TRBV12-4	14	CASSSPYGNQPQHF
TRBJ1-5	TRBV6-5	16	CASSYTGRGVDQPQHF
TRBJ1-1	TRBV5-6	13	CASSVSPGPEAFF
TRBJ2-2	TRBV10-3	14	CASSLGSDTGELFF
TRBJ1-2	TRBV12-3/TRBV12-4	15	CASSPGTGELYGYTF
TRBJ2-2	TRBV7-9	13	CASSPTDTGELFF
TRBJ1-1	TRBV15	14	CATSRDLATTEAFF